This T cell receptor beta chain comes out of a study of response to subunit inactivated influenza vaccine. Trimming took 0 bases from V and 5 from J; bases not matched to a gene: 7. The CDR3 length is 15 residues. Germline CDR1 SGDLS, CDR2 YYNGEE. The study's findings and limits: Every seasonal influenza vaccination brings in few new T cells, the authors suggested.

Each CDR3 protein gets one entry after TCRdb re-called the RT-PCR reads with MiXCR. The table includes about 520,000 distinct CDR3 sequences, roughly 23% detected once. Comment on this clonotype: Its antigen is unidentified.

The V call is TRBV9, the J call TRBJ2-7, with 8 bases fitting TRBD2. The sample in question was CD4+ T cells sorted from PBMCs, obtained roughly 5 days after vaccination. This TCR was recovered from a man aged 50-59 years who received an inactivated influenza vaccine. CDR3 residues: CASSVEGLGQNEQYF. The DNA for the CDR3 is TGTGCCAGCAGCGTAGAGGGACTAGGCCAAAACGAGCAGTACTTC. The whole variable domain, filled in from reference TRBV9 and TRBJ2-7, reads DSGVTQTPKHLITATGQRVTLRCSPRSGDLSVYWYQQSLDQGLQFLIQYYNGEERAKGNILERFSAQQFPDLHSELNLSSLELGDSALYFCASSVEGLGQNEQYFGPGTRLTVT.